The 11 T cell receptor beta chains listed next were all sequenced from one sample in a study of blood T cells in healthy people across ages. The authors ran a second PCR of about 6 to 12 cycles using a sample-barcoded 5' primer and a J-beta primer mix. One entry per CDR3 protein, called by TCRdb with MiXCR from the 5' RACE reads. The top ten clones hold about 23% of a sample with around 2 million distinct CDR3 sequences, 39% of them seen once. Sequencing was performed on blood. The receptors were sampled from a human donor in good health.

This clonotype showed up just a few times. This sequence joins TRBV7-2 and TRBJ2-5, with TRBD2 matching 7 bases. Germline-derived CDR1 and CDR2 are SGHTA and FQGNSA. V dropped 1 base and J dropped 7; count of bases not matched to a gene: 18. The CDR3 sequence is 18 residues long. The CDR3 reads CASSLGDGGGGPRGTQYF. The DNA for the CDR3 is TGTGCCAGCAGCTTAGGGGATGGCGGGGGAGGTCCCCGAGGGACCCAGTACTTC.

The gene calls are TRBV4-1 and TRBJ2-7, with a possible D match to TRBD1 (7 bases). Between the trimmed V and J ends, which lost 3 bases and 2 bases, there was a span of 20 bases. The germline V gene has CDR1 MGHRA and CDR2 YSYEKL. This CDR3 region has 17 residues. The CDR3 sequence: CASSHSGGQGVTYEQYF. CDR3 DNA sequence: TGCGCCAGCAGCCACTCAGGAGGGCAGGGGGTAACCTACGAGCAGTACTTC.

The chain uses TRBV28 and TRBJ1-1; 7 nucleotides line up with TRBD1. This CDR3 spans 16 amino acids. Germline V lookup: CDR1 MDHEN, CDR2 SYDVKM. Unmatched junction bases numbered 12, after V lost 6 bases and J lost 2 bases. The CDR3 bases are TGTGCCAGCAGCCCGCCCGGACAGGTCTTCAACACTGAAGCTTTCTTT. Translation gives CASSPPGQVFNTEAFF. Complete variable domain (other parts from reference TRBV28 and TRBJ1-1): DVKVTQSSRYLVKRTGEKVFLECVQDMDHENMFWYRQDPGLGLRLIYFSYDVKMKEKGDIPEGYSVSREKKERFSLILESASTNQTSMYLCASSPPGQVFNTEAFFGQGTRLTVV.

A note on this clonotype: The junction does not match germline at one end; this may be a read error. The genes are TRBV4-1 and TRBJ2-5; D gene uncertain. The J call is in doubt because the DNA end fits TRBJ2-7 better. The germline V gene encodes CDR1 MGHRA and CDR2 YSYEKL. This CDR3 is 14 amino acids long. CDR3 residues: CAGSQDPVGHEQYF. The CDR3 DNA reads TGCGCCGGCAGCCAAGACCCGGTGGGTCACGAGCAGTACTTC.

This clonotype was seen more than once but under ten times. The J gene is TRBJ1-5, the V gene TRBV4-1, with TRBD1 matching over 11 bases. After removal of 2 bases from V and 4 bases from J, the junction contained 13 bases not matched to a gene. The CDR3 consists of 19 residues. CDR1 and CDR2 (germline): MGHRA, YSYEKL. CDR3 in amino acids: CASSQQGQGADNGNQPQHF. The CDR3 DNA follows: TGCGCCAGCAGCCAACAAGGACAGGGGGCGGATAATGGGAATCAGCCCCAGCATTTT.

This clonotype was seen a handful of times. The chain joins TRBV20-1 to TRBJ2-5; no clear D. Germline V gene lookup returns CDR1 DFQATT and CDR2 SNEGSKA (reference sequence). The V end was cut by 0 bases, the J end by 2 bases, with 10 bases between. The CDR3 has 14 residues. The CDR3 sequence is CSARDLGQQETQYF. In DNA, the CDR3 is TGCAGTGCTAGAGATCTGGGTCAGCAAGAGACCCAGTACTTC.

In this sample, this clonotype turned up a few times. This chain joins TRBV24-1 and TRBJ2-5, with D tentatively TRBD2 (5 bases). The germline CDR1 and CDR2 sequences are KGHDR and SFDVKD. CDR3 length equals 16 residues. Deletions cut 4 bases from V and 0 bases from J, with 14 bases between. The CDR3 region is CATSDPLDGDQETQYF. The CDR3 region has the DNA TGTGCCACCAGTGACCCTCTGGACGGGGACCAAGAGACCCAGTACTTC.

The gene calls are TRBV20-1 and TRBJ2-4; TRBD2 might be the D (5 bases). The CDR3 covers 13 residues. V dropped 0 bases and J dropped 7 bases, with 10 bases sitting between them. In germline, CDR1 is DFQATT, CDR2 SNEGSKA (reference sequence). The CDR3 region has the DNA TGCAGTGCTAGAGATGGGAGTTTTAACATTCAGTACTTC. It codes for CSARDGSFNIQYF.

Comment on this clonotype: The junction differs from germline at one of its ends, possibly a read error. The gene calls are TRBV6-5 and TRBJ2-3; TRBD2 aligns across 7 bases. The CDR3 length is 15 residues. Looked up from germline, CDR1 is MNHEY and CDR2 is SVGAGI. The CDR3 sequence is CASTESGESTDTRYF. The CDR3 region has the DNA TGTGCCAGCACCGAGAGCGGGGAAAGCACAGATACGCGGTATTTT.

On this clonotype itself: At one end the junction does not follow the germline gene, possibly because of a read error. The chain couples TRBV5-1 to TRBJ2-2; D may be TRBD1 or TRBD2 (5 bases each). The CDR3 has 16 residues. Germline lookup yields CDR1 SGHRS and CDR2 YFSETQ. The CDR3 spells CASRPPGTGNTGERFF. In DNA form, the CDR3 reads TGCGCCAGCAGACCTCCCGGGACGGGAAACACCGGGGAGCGGTTTTTT.

This clonotype occurred a few times. The V call is TRBV20-1, the J call TRBJ2-5; 10 bases line up with TRBD2. The CDR3 covers 14 residues. Germline CDR1 is DFQATT and CDR2 is SNEGSKA (reference sequence). The V and J ends lost 3 bases and 0 bases, in that order; junction bases with no gene match: 1. Written as DNA, the CDR3 is TGCAGTGCTAGTAGCGGGGGGTACCAAGAGACCCAGTACTTC. Its protein product is CSASSGGYQETQYF.